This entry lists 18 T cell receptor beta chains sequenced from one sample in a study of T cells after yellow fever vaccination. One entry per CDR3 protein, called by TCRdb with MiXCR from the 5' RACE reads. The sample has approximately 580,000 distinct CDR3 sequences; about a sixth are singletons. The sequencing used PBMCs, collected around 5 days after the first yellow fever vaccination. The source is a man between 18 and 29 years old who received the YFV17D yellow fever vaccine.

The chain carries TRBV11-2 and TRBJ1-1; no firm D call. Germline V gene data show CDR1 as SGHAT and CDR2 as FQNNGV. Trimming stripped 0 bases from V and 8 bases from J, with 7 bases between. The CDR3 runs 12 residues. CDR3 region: CASSLEFREAFF. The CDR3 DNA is TGTGCCAGCAGCTTAGAGTTCAGGGAAGCTTTCTTT.

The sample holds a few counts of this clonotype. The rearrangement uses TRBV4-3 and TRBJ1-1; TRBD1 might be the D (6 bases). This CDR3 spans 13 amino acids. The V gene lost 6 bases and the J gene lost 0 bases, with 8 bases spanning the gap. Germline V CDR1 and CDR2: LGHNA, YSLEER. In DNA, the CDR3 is TGCGCCAGCAGGCGGACAGTGAACACTGAAGCTTTCTTT. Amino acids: CASRRTVNTEAFF.

CDR3 sequence (DNA): TGTGCCAGCAGCACTACCCTATGGGGGCGCGAAAATGAGCAGTTCTTC. This translates into CASSTTLWGRENEQFF. The chain carries TRBV7-9 and TRBJ2-1; TRBD1 is a possible D gene (6 bases). This CDR3 is built from 16 residues. CDR1 and CDR2 from the germline V gene are SEHNR and FQNEAQ (reference sequence). Deletions cut 5 bases from V and 7 bases from J, with 21 bases between.

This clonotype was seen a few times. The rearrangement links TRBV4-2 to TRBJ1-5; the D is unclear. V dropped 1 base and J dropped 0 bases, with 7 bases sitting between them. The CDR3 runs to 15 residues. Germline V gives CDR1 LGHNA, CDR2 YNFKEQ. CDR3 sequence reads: CASSQADPSNQPQHF. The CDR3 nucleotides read TGTGCCAGCAGCCAAGCAGACCCTAGCAATCAGCCCCAGCATTTT.

The CDR3 nucleotides read TGTGCCAGCAGCACCGGACAGGGGGCATACAATGAGCAGTTCTTC. Its protein is CASSTGQGAYNEQFF. The gene calls are TRBV7-3 and TRBJ2-1; 11 bases match TRBD1. CDR1 SGHTA and CDR2 FQGTGA come from the germline V gene. V gave up 5 bases and J gave up 4 bases; unmatched junction bases: 4. This CDR3 comprises 15 residues.

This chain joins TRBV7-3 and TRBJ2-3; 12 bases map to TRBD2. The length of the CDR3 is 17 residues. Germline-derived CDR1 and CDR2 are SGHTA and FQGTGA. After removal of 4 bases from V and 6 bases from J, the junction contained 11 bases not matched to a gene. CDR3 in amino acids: CASSSTGLAGGLDTQYF. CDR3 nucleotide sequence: TGTGCCAGCAGCTCTACGGGGCTAGCGGGGGGGCTGGATACGCAGTATTTT. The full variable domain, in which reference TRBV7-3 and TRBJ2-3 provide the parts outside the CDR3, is GAGVSQTPSNKVTEKGKYVELRCDPISGHTALYWYRQSLGQGPEFLIYFQGTGAADDSGLPNDRFFAVRPEGSVSTLKIQRTERGDSAVYLCASSSTGLAGGLDTQYFGPGTRLTVL.

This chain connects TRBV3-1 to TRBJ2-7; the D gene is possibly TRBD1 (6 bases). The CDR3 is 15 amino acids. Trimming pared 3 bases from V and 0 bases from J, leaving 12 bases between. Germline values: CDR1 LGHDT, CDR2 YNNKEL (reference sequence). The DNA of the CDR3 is TGTGCCAGCAGCCAGGGATGGGACAACTCCTACGAGCAGTACTTC. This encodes CASSQGWDNSYEQYF.

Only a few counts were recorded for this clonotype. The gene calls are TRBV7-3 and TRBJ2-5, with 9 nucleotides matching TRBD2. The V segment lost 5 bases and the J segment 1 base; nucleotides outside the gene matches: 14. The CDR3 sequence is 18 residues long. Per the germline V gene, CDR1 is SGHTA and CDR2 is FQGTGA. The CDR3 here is CASSEWGRASGVQETQYF. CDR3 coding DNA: TGTGCCAGCAGCGAATGGGGGAGGGCTAGCGGGGTCCAAGAGACCCAGTACTTC.

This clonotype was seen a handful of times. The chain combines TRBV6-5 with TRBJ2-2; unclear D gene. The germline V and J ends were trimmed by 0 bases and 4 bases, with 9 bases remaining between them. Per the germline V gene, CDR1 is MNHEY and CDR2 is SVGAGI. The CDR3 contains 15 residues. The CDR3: CASSYSPTVTGELFF. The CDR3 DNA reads TGTGCCAGCAGTTACTCCCCCACCGTCACCGGGGAGCTGTTTTTT.

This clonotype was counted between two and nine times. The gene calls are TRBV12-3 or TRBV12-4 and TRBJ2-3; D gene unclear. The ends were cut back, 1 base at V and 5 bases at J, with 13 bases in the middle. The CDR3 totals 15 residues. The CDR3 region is CASSLVDGWGDTQYF. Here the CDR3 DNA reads TGTGCCAGCAGTTTAGTGGACGGGTGGGGAGATACGCAGTATTTT.

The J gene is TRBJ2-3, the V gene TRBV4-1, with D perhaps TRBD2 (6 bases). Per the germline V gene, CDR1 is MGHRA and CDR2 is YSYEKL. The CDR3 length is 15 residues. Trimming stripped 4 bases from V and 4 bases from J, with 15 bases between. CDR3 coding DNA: TGCGCCAGCAGCCGGGCAAGATCGGGGGCAGATACGCAGTATTTT. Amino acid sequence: CASSRARSGADTQYF.

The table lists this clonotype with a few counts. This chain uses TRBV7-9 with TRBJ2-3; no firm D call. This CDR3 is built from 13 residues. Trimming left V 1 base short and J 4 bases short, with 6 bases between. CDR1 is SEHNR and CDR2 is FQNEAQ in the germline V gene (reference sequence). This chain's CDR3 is CASSLDGADTQYF. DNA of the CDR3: TGTGCCAGCAGCTTAGATGGGGCAGATACGCAGTATTTT.

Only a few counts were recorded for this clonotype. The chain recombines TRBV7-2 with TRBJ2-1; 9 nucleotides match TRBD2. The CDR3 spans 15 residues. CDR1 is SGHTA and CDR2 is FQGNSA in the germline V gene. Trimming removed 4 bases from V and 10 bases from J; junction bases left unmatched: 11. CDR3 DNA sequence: TGTGCCAGCAGCTACCAGGCGGGGGGGCAAGGGGAGCAGTTCTTC. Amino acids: CASSYQAGGQGEQFF.

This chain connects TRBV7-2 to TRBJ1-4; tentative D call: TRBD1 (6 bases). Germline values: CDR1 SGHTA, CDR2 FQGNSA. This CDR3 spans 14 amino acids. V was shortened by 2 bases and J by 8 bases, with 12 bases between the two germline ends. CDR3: CASSLNGGREKLFF. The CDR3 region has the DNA TGTGCCAGCAGCTTAAATGGGGGCCGGGAAAAACTGTTTTTT.

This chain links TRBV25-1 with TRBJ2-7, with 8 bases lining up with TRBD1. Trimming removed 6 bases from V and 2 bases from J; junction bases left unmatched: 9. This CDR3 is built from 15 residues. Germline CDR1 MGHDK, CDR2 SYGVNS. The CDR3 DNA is TGTGCCAGCAGCCCAGGGGGCCTGACTACCTACGAGCAGTACTTC. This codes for CASSPGGLTTYEQYF.

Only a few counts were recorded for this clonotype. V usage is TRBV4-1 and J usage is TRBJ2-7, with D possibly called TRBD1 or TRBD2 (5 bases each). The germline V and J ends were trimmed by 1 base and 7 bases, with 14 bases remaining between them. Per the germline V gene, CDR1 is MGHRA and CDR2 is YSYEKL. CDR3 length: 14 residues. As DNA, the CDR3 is TGCGCCAGCAGCCAAGCCGGGACCCCGTTTGAGCAGTACTTC. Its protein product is CASSQAGTPFEQYF.

This CDR3 reads CASRVTGVNYGYTF. CDR3 nucleotide sequence: TGTGCCAGCAGGGTAACAGGGGTGAACTATGGCTACACCTTC. V usage is TRBV7-2 and J usage is TRBJ1-2, with 7 bases fitting TRBD1. The germline gives CDR1 SGHTA, CDR2 FQGNSA. The CDR3 loop spans 14 amino acids. Trimming cost V 6 bases and J 2 bases; bases outside gene matches: 6.

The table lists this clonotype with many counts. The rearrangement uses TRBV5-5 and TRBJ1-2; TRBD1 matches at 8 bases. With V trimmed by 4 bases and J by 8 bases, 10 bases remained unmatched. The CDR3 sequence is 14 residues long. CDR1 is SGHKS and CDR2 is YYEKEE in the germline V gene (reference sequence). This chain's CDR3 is CASSEPAGGTGYTF. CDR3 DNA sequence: TGTGCCAGCAGCGAGCCGGCAGGGGGCACGGGCTACACCTTC.